This T cell receptor beta chain came from a study of T cell repertoires in cytomegalovirus infection. For the study at large: CMV infection plus the matching HLA type was flagged by public TCR beta signatures.

This clonotype was seen just once. Its cognate antigen is unknown. TCRdb reprocessed the reads with MiXCR, giving one entry per CDR3 protein. The sample holds about 490,000 distinct CDR3 sequences, about 26% seen once. Overall study results and limits: HLA-C-restricted CMV-specific TCR beta clonotypes were dominant in the ex vivo response. Based on cumulative public TCR beta family frequency, carriers of CMV plus the relevant HLA were identified.

This receptor was obtained from a human donor in good health (CMV status not recorded). Some clones in this sample may be carry-over from other donors' samples. Sequencing used PBMCs.

The CDR3 loop is CSVVGADEQFF. In DNA form, the CDR3 reads TGCAGCGTGGTCGGAGCGGATGAGCAGTTCTTC. This chain connects TRBV29-1 to TRBJ2-1, with D possibly matching TRBD2 (5 bases). This CDR3 contains 11 residues. CDR1 and CDR2 (germline): SQVTM, ANQGSEA. V lost 6 bases, J lost 8 bases, and 11 bases lay in between.